The clone carrying this TCR beta chain came up many times. Antigen: not known. This sample was taken from a study of T cells after posttransplantation cyclophosphamide. The related graft donor's blood sample was taken on the day of bone marrow donation. Here immunoSEQ multiplex PCR was the method, and the copy in TCRdb shows in-frame clones only, minus some. Captured here are over 25,000 clones, none seen once; the top ten comprise approximately 1.5%. Whole-study findings and limits: Donor-recipient repertoire similarity was low at 1-2 months, rising over year one. TRB clonality was highly associated with recipient CMV seropositivity and reactivation.

V was clipped by 4 bases and J by 7 bases; unmatched bases: 8. CDR1 and CDR2 (germline): SGHTS, YDEGEE. The length of the CDR3 is 15 residues. The chain combines TRBV5-8 with TRBJ2-2, with 9 bases that match TRBD1. This clonotype was obtained from a man over 45 in good health, CMV-negative, and a related stem cell transplant donor. The sequenced sample consisted of PBMCs. The DNA of the CDR3 is TGTGCCAGCAGCACCCCCGGGACAGGGATCGGGGAGCTGTTTTTT. Translation: CASSTPGTGIGELFF.